These 21 T cell receptor beta chains were all obtained from the same sample, sequenced in a study of spatial heterogeneity in lung cancer (dated by TCRdb to between 2017 and 2020). The time point label for this specimen denotes: blood at routine non-recurrence follow-up after resection. The method was 5' RACE. These reads were obtained on a NextSeq 500. TCRdb's own reprocessing of the public reads used fastp at Q25 and MiXCR and kept productive beta chains. For every CDR3 protein sequence, its rows merge into one entry that carries the most common genes and DNA. The sample includes over 15,000 distinct CDR3 sequences, with 5% to 7.5% observed a single time. The top ten clones comprise about 26% of the sample. This sample comprised PBMCs, obtained at follow-up. These receptors all come from a male donor with early-stage non-small cell lung cancer.

This sequence joins TRBV7-2 and TRBJ2-5, with 7 positions matching TRBD2. Germline lookup yields CDR1 SGHTA and CDR2 FQGNSA. The CDR3 sequence is 15 residues long. V was clipped by 0 bases and J by 2 bases; unmatched bases: 3. CDR3 amino acids: CASSLAAGVQETQYF. The CDR3 DNA sequence: TGTGCCAGCAGCTTAGCGGCGGGGGTACAAGAGACCCAGTACTTC.

This clonotype showed up many times. This chain connects TRBV6-2 or TRBV6-3 to TRBJ1-6, with D unresolved. V was shortened by 4 bases and J by 14 bases, with 12 bases between the two germline ends. The CDR3 length is 12 residues. Germline V gene sequence: CDR1 MNHEY, CDR2 SVGEGT. The CDR3 coding sequence is TGTGCCAGCAGTTCCGGACCTCTCGCCCTCCACTTT. Protein product: CASSSGPLALHF.

At least ten counts were recorded for this clonotype. The rearrangement links TRBV7-2 to TRBJ2-5; 8 nucleotides match TRBD1. V lost 5 bases and J lost 5; bases outside the gene matches: 4. The CDR3 sequence is 13 residues long. Germline values: CDR1 SGHTA, CDR2 FQGNSA. DNA of the CDR3: TGTGCCAGCAGCGCGAGGACAGGGGAGACCCAGTACTTC. As protein: CASSARTGETQYF.

This clonotype appeared many times. The gene calls are TRBV2 and TRBJ2-1; D perhaps matches TRBD2 (6 bases). This CDR3 has 15 amino acids. Trimming took 5 bases from V and 7 from J, leaving 18 bases between them. Germline CDR1 is SNHLY and CDR2 is FYNNEI. The CDR3 nucleotides read TGTGCCAGCAGTCTGGAAGGGCAGGGAGGTAATGAGCAGTTCTTC. Translation gives CASSLEGQGGNEQFF.

This clonotype was observed a handful of times. The V gene is TRBV4-3, the J gene TRBJ1-2; D not resolved. Germline V CDR1 and CDR2: LGHNA, YSLEER. The CDR3 has 17 residues. With 1 base removed from V and 5 bases from J, the gap between germline ends came to 20 bases. CDR3 amino acids: CASSQVFRRYGGYGYTF. The CDR3 nucleotides are TGCGCCAGCAGCCAAGTATTCCGCCGGTACGGAGGGTATGGCTACACCTTC.

This clonotype came up many times. J is TRBJ2-7 and V is TRBV18; 10 nucleotides match TRBD2. Germline CDR1 is KGHSH and CDR2 is LQKENI. With 1 base clipped from V and 2 bases from J, the junction kept 2 bases outside the gene matches. The CDR3 is 15 residues long. The chain's CDR3 is CASSPRSGRPYEQYF. Written as DNA, the CDR3 is TGTGCCAGCTCACCACGTAGCGGGAGGCCCTACGAGCAGTACTTC. Supplemented by reference TRBV18 and TRBJ2-7, the full variable domain reads NAGVMQNPRHLVRRRGQEARLRCSPMKGHSHVYWYRQLPEEGLKFMVYLQKENIIDESGMPKERFSAEFPKEGPSILRIQQVVRGDSAAYFCASSPRSGRPYEQYFGPGTRLTVT.

The chain has TRBV7-2 and TRBJ1-3; D is unclear. V was clipped by 3 bases and J by 1 base, with 13 bases between them. Per the germline V gene, CDR1 is SGHTA and CDR2 is FQGNSA. The length of the CDR3 is 16 residues. In nucleotides, the CDR3 is TGTGCCAGCAGCTTTCCTTTGATTGGGTCTGGAAACACCATATATTTT. It codes for CASSFPLIGSGNTIYF.

This clonotype was counted many times. This sequence joins TRBV2 and TRBJ2-3, with D possibly TRBD1 on 6 matching bases. V lost 6 bases, J lost 3 bases, and 16 bases lay in between. CDR1 and CDR2 (germline): SNHLY, FYNNEI. This CDR3 region has 15 residues. The DNA of the CDR3 is TGTGCCAGCAGCGTGTTACAGGGTATGACAGATACGCAGTATTTT. This encodes CASSVLQGMTDTQYF. The full variable domain, completed using reference TRBV2 and TRBJ2-3, is EPEVTQTPSHQVTQMGQEVILRCVPISNHLYFYWYRQILGQKVEFLVSFYNNEISEKSEIFDDQFSVERPDGSNFTLKIRSTKLEDSAMYFCASSVLQGMTDTQYFGPGTRLTVL.

This clonotype was seen repeatedly, ten times or more. V is TRBV6-2 or TRBV6-3 and J is TRBJ2-3; a weak D match, TRBD2 (7 bases). The germline V gene has CDR1 MNHEY and CDR2 SVGEGT. Between the trimmed V and J ends, which lost 8 bases and 8 bases, there was a span of 11 bases. This CDR3 has 11 residues. The CDR3 is CASSGGVTQYF. The CDR3 coding sequence is TGTGCCAGCTCGGGGGGCGTTACGCAGTATTTT.

This clonotype has only a few counts. This chain joins TRBV7-9 and TRBJ1-5; D remains ambiguous. This CDR3 comprises 15 residues. Germline V lookup: CDR1 SEHNR, CDR2 FQNEAQ (reference sequence). V lost 2 bases, J lost 4 bases, and 12 bases lay in between. The CDR3 here is CASSLIDGPNQPQHF. The CDR3 bases are TGTGCCAGCAGCTTAATTGATGGGCCAAATCAGCCCCAGCATTTT. Full variable domain (missing parts from reference TRBV7-9 and TRBJ1-5): DTGVSQNPRHKITKRGQNVTFRCDPISEHNRLYWYRQTLGQGPEFLTYFQNEAQLEKSRLLSDRFSAERPKGSFSTLEIQRTEQGDSAMYLCASSLIDGPNQPQHFGDGTRLSIL.

This clonotype is medium-sized by share. The chain combines TRBV2 with TRBJ1-1; the D is unclear. V was cut by 6 bases and J by 10 bases, with 12 bases left in between. Germline V gene data show CDR1 as SNHLY and CDR2 as FYNNEI. The CDR3 is 11 amino acids. The CDR3 here is CASREGPGAFF. Written as DNA, the CDR3 is TGTGCCAGCAGAGAGGGCCCCGGAGCTTTCTTT.

J is TRBJ2-1 and V is TRBV20-1, with D unclear. Germline CDR1 is DFQATT and CDR2 is SNEGSKA (reference sequence). Trimming took 3 bases from V and 8 from J, leaving 17 bases between them. CDR3 length: 14 residues. Here the CDR3 DNA reads TGCAGTGCTAGGAACAGCCACGGTGGGGATGAGCAGTTCTTC. Its protein is CSARNSHGGDEQFF.

By share of the sample, this clonotype is medium-sized. The chain is built from TRBV24-1 and TRBJ2-1, with 7 positions matching TRBD2. Germline assignment: CDR1 KGHDR and CDR2 SFDVKD. The CDR3 spans 16 residues. The J segment lost 7 bases and the V segment lost 0 bases, leaving 8 bases of the junction unmatched. The CDR3 reads CATSDLRSGTGNEQFF. The CDR3 nucleotides are TGTGCCACCAGTGATTTGAGGAGCGGGACTGGGAATGAGCAGTTCTTC.

This clonotype showed up just a few times. The chain is built from TRBV7-3 and TRBJ2-3; possibly TRBD2 for D (7 bases). Trimming cost V 9 bases and J 5 bases, with 18 bases left between them. Germline V gives CDR1 SGHTA, CDR2 FQGTGA. The CDR3 is 14 residues long. The CDR3 region is CASSGQGRGDTQYF. CDR3 nucleotides: TGTGCCAGTAGCGGGCAGGGGAGAGGAGATACGCAGTATTTT.

This clonotype was observed many times. The chain has TRBV9 and TRBJ2-2; D possibly uses TRBD1 or TRBD2 (5 bases each). Germline V gene lookup returns CDR1 SGDLS and CDR2 YYNGEE. The CDR3 sequence is 15 residues long. Trimming pared 0 bases from V and 7 bases from J, leaving 13 bases between. The CDR3 here is CASSVGSRGIGELFF. The CDR3 DNA is TGTGCCAGCAGCGTAGGGTCCCGGGGCATCGGGGAGCTGTTTTTT.

By share, this clonotype counts as large. This chain links TRBV12-3 or TRBV12-4 with TRBJ2-4, with 7 bases that match TRBD2. After removal of 1 base from V and 8 bases from J, the junction contained 5 bases not matched to a gene. The CDR3 runs to 14 residues. The CDR3 loop reads CASSLGGAGDIQYF. DNA for the CDR3: TGTGCCAGCAGTTTAGGCGGGGCGGGAGACATTCAGTACTTC.

In its sample, this clonotype was seen many times. CDR3 sequence reads: CSADPGLAGGEQFF. The DNA of the CDR3 is TGCAGTGCGGATCCGGGACTAGCGGGAGGTGAGCAGTTCTTC. The chain employs TRBV20-1 and TRBJ2-1; 15 nucleotides agree with TRBD2. V lost 6 bases to trimming and J lost 9 bases; unmatched junction nucleotides: 6. Per germline, CDR1 DFQATT and CDR2 SNEGSKA (reference sequence). The CDR3 totals 14 residues.

This clonotype has at least ten counts. The V call is TRBV7-9, the J call TRBJ2-5, with D unresolved. Looked up from germline, CDR1 is SEHNR and CDR2 is FQNEAQ (reference sequence). The ends were cut back, 6 bases at V and 0 bases at J, with 8 bases in the middle. The CDR3 consists of 13 residues. The CDR3 sequence is CASSKRDQETQYF. The DNA of the CDR3 is TGTGCCAGCAGTAAAAGGGACCAAGAGACCCAGTACTTC.

This clonotype was found many times. V and J are TRBV9 and TRBJ2-2; possible D gene TRBD2, 5 bases. The CDR3 has 15 amino acids. Per the germline V gene, CDR1 is SGDLS and CDR2 is YYNGEE. V shed 0 bases and J shed 6 bases, with 12 bases lying between them. The CDR3 DNA reads TGTGCCAGCAGCGTAGGAGGACTGGGTGCCGGGGAGCTGTTTTTT. Translated: CASSVGGLGAGELFF.

The table lists this clonotype with many counts. The rearrangement uses TRBV20-1 and TRBJ2-1; 9 positions match TRBD2. After removal of 3 bases from V and 10 bases from J, the junction contained 10 bases not matched to a gene. Looked up from germline, CDR1 is DFQATT and CDR2 is SNEGSKA (reference sequence). CDR3 length equals 14 residues. CDR3 nucleotide sequence: TGCAGTGCTAGTCGCGGTAGCGGGAGCGGCGAGCAGTTCTTC. This encodes CSASRGSGSGEQFF.

This clonotype was found many times. The chain is built from TRBV19 and TRBJ1-1; TRBD1 aligns across 8 bases. V lost 3 bases and J lost 1; bases outside the gene matches: 13. The CDR3 totals 18 residues. Germline V gene sequence: CDR1 LNHDA, CDR2 SQIVND (reference sequence). The CDR3 DNA reads as TGTGCCAGTAGTATGGGGCAGGGGGCCAGAAGGAGGAACACTGAAGCTTTCTTT. This codes for CASSMGQGARRRNTEAFF.